The rows below give T cell receptor beta chains drawn from one sample of a study of blood T cell repertoires in COVID-19. TCRdb keeps only in-frame clones here, not all; method: immunoSEQ multiplex PCR. The repertoire holds some 200,000 clones, with about 78% as singletons. Sequencing input: peripheral blood. The origin of the receptors is a woman in her seventies with acute or convalescent COVID-19. Both conserved end residues are part of each CDR3. The D gene is left open where the match is weak. Not every row has a clone size; where given, it reads once, few, many or a size class.

v_gene	abundance	d_gene	j_gene	CDR3nt	CDR3aa
TRBV20-1	NA	NA	TRBJ1-5	TGCAGTGCGAGTACAGGGATCGATCAGCCCCAGCATTTT	CSASTGIDQPQHF
TRBV7-9	NA	TRBD1	TRBJ2-2	TGTGCCAGCAGCTACAGACAGGGGGCAGACACCGGGGAGCTGTTTTTT	CASSYRQGADTGELFF
TRBV4-1	NA	NA	TRBJ2-7	TGCGCCAGCAGCCGGGAGGGGGTAGCAGGCGAGCAGTACTTC	CASSREGVAGEQYF
TRBV18	NA	NA	TRBJ1-2	TGTGCCAGCTCACTAACTAGCGGGAACTATGGCTACACCTTC	CASSLTSGNYGYTF
TRBV5-1	NA	NA	TRBJ2-7	TGCGCCAGCAGCTTGAGCCCGGGGTCAAACGAGCAGTACTTC	CASSLSPGSNEQYF
TRBV5-1	NA	TRBD1	TRBJ1-6	TGCGCCAGCGCCGGGACAGACAATTCACCCCTCCACTTT	CASAGTDNSPLHF
TRBV10-3	NA	TRBD1	TRBJ2-5	TGTGCCACCCTTGCTGGGCAGGGGGCTATTTGGGAGACCCAGTACTTC	CATLAGQGAIWETQYF
TRBV7-9	NA	TRBD2	TRBJ2-1	TGTGCCAGCAGCTTCTCTAGCGGGGGGCCTTTATTTAATGAGCAGTTCTTC	CASSFSSGGPLFNEQFF
TRBV12-3/TRBV12-4	NA	NA	TRBJ2-7	TGTGCCAGCAGTCTAACGAGGTACGAGCAGTACTTC	CASSLTRYEQYF
TRBV5-6	once	TRBD1	TRBJ1-2	TGTGCCAGCAGCATTCCGGGACAGGGGGCGAATAACTATGGCTACACCTTC	CASSIPGQGANNYGYTF
TRBV19	few	TRBD1	TRBJ1-5	TGTGCCAGTAGTATGGGACAGGGGGGGTATCAGCCCCAGCATTTT	CASSMGQGGYQPQHF
TRBV11-2	NA	TRBD1	TRBJ1-2	TGTGCCAGCAGCTTAGGACAGGGGAGTGGCTACACCTTC	CASSLGQGSGYTF